The 29 T cell receptor beta chains below come from one sample, sequenced in a study of blood T cell repertoires in COVID-19. Profiling relied on immunoSEQ multiplex PCR, and the TCRdb table lists in-frame clones only, not all of them. Of about 50,000 clones in the sample, more than 75% were seen once. The sequenced sample consisted of peripheral blood. The source is a woman aged 60 to 75 with acute or convalescent COVID-19.

The genes are TRBV2 and TRBJ1-2, with TRBD1 as a possible D gene (5 bases). The CDR3 extends over 14 amino acids. Germline values: CDR1 SNHLY, CDR2 FYNNEI. Deletions cut 4 bases from V and 2 bases from J, with 11 bases between. CDR3: CASSVQSGNYGYTF. The DNA for the CDR3 is TGTGCCAGCAGTGTACAATCAGGGAACTATGGCTACACCTTC. The full variable domain, rest sourced from reference TRBV2 and TRBJ1-2, is EPEVTQTPSHQVTQMGQEVILRCVPISNHLYFYWYRQILGQKVEFLVSFYNNEISEKSEIFDDQFSVERPDGSNFTLKIRSTKLEDSAMYFCASSVQSGNYGYTFGSGTRLTVV.

The V call is TRBV27, the J call TRBJ2-1; TRBD2 matches 10 bases. The CDR3 runs to 15 residues. Losses at the gene ends were 8 bases for V and 9 bases for J; bases not matched to a gene: 13. Germline values: CDR1 MNHEY, CDR2 SMNVEV (reference sequence). CDR3 DNA: TGTGCCAGCTCCCCATGGGCTAGCGGGAGCACTGAGCAGTTCTTC. Amino acid sequence: CASSPWASGSTEQFF.

The gene calls are TRBV5-1 and TRBJ2-3; 7 bases are a match to TRBD2. The trim removed 1 base at V and 2 bases at J, leaving 4 bases unmatched. CDR1 and CDR2 (germline): SGHRS, YFSETQ. The CDR3 length is 15 residues. The CDR3 bases are TGCGCCAGCAGCTTGAAGCGACTAGCCACAGATACGCAGTATTTT. Its protein product is CASSLKRLATDTQYF.

J is TRBJ2-3 and V is TRBV7-8, with 10 bases matching TRBD2. J gave up 0 bases and V 0 bases, and 9 bases lay outside the gene matches. The CDR3 length is 19 residues. Germline values: CDR1 SGHVS, CDR2 FQNEAQ. CDR3 in amino acids: CASSLAFVAGGPSTDTQYF. The CDR3 DNA sequence: TGTGCCAGCAGCTTAGCGTTTGTAGCGGGAGGTCCAAGCACAGATACGCAGTATTTT.

The chain uses TRBV29-1 and TRBJ2-7, with a weak D call TRBD2 (6 bases). This CDR3 has 14 residues. Trimming took off 6 bases at V and 0 bases at J, with 15 bases between the two ends. Per the germline V gene, CDR1 is SQVTM and CDR2 is ANQGSEA. In DNA, the CDR3 is TGCAGCGTCGGGCTAGCGCCTTACTCCTACGAGCAGTACTTC. As protein: CSVGLAPYSYEQYF.

The chain couples TRBV15 to TRBJ1-1, with TRBD1 identical over 7 bases. Germline V lookup: CDR1 LNHNV, CDR2 YYDKDF (reference sequence). Unmatched junction bases numbered 9, after V lost 4 bases and J lost 10 bases. The CDR3 contains 13 residues. DNA of the CDR3: TGTGCCACCAGCATAGAGACAGGGATTGTAGCTTTCTTT. Its protein is CATSIETGIVAFF.

The chain has TRBV27 and TRBJ2-7; 7 nucleotides line up with TRBD2. CDR1 and CDR2 from the germline V gene are MNHEY and SMNVEV (reference sequence). Unmatched junction bases numbered 14, after V lost 2 bases and J lost 7 bases. This CDR3 comprises 16 residues. This CDR3 reads CASSLGGVTASKEQYF. For the CDR3, the DNA is TGTGCCAGCAGTTTAGGGGGGGTAACGGCGTCGAAAGAGCAGTACTTC.

The CDR3: CASSLSGGASNEQFF. The CDR3 DNA is TGCGCCAGCAGCCTTAGCGGGGGGGCATCTAATGAGCAGTTCTTC. The gene calls are TRBV5-1 and TRBJ2-1, with 11 positions matching TRBD2. The germline V gene encodes CDR1 SGHRS and CDR2 YFSETQ. Trimming at V came to 4 bases and at J to 7 bases, leaving 7 bases not matched to a gene. There are 15 residues in the CDR3.

This clone came up once. J is TRBJ2-7 and V is TRBV15, with 7 bases fitting TRBD1. V lost 5 bases and J lost 1; bases outside the gene matches: 5. The CDR3 has 14 amino acids. CDR1 LNHNV and CDR2 YYDKDF come from the germline V gene (reference sequence). The CDR3 DNA is TGTGCCACCAGCGTGGACAGGTTTTCCTACGAGCAGTACTTC. Protein product: CATSVDRFSYEQYF.

This clone was seen more than once but under ten times. In DNA, the CDR3 is TGTGCCAGCAGCCAAGGGACTAGCGGGAGACATACGCAGTATTTT. This encodes CASSQGTSGRHTQYF. This chain joins TRBV3-1 (or the pseudogene TRBV3-2) and TRBJ2-3, with 13 bases identical to TRBD2. This CDR3 contains 15 residues. The V segment lost 1 base and the J segment 7 bases; nucleotides outside the gene matches: 2. The germline V gene encodes CDR1 LGHDT and CDR2 YNNKEL (reference sequence).

The rearrangement joins TRBV10-3 to TRBJ2-5, with D perhaps TRBD2 (5 bases). The length of the CDR3 is 12 residues. Germline lookup yields CDR1 ENHRY and CDR2 SYGVKD. Trimming removed 8 bases at V and 5 bases at J, with 12 bases between. In DNA form, the CDR3 reads TGTGCCATCGGTACCGGCGGGGAGACCCAGTACTTC. This translates into CAIGTGGETQYF.

A few counts support this clone. This chain connects TRBV27 to TRBJ1-5, with unresolved D. Germline-derived CDR1 and CDR2 are MNHEY and SMNVEV (reference sequence). The CDR3 covers 15 residues. V was trimmed by 6 bases and J by 3 bases, leaving 15 bases between them. CDR3 nucleotides: TGTGCCAGCAGCCCTGGAGGTCAGCCCAATCAGCCCCAGCATTTT. Translating gives CASSPGGQPNQPQHF.

The chain is built from TRBV7-3 and TRBJ2-7; 9 bases line up with TRBD1. J was trimmed by 3 bases and V by 2 bases; bases with no gene match: 2. The CDR3 has 14 amino acids. Germline assignment: CDR1 SGHTA and CDR2 FQGTGA. CDR3 sequence (DNA): TGTGCCAGCAGCTTAGGGACAGGGAACTACGAGCAGTACTTC. Amino acids: CASSLGTGNYEQYF.

The chain couples TRBV19 to TRBJ2-3; maybe TRBD1 (5 bases). CDR1 and CDR2 from the germline V gene are LNHDA and SQIVND (reference sequence). This CDR3 has 13 amino acids. The V and J ends lost 5 bases and 5 bases respectively, with 11 bases between them. The chain's CDR3 is CASSLLRGDTQYF. CDR3 nucleotides: TGTGCCAGTAGTCTATTAAGGGGAGATACGCAGTATTTT.

The sample holds a few counts of this clone. This rearrangement joins TRBV7-6 to TRBJ2-1, with 11 bases lining up with TRBD2. The germline V gene encodes CDR1 SGHVS and CDR2 FNYEAQ. The CDR3 loop spans 18 amino acids. V dropped 2 bases and J dropped 7; count of bases not matched to a gene: 13. The CDR3 sequence is CASSLLTSGIGRVNEQFF. DNA of the CDR3: TGTGCCAGCAGCTTACTGACTAGCGGGATAGGTAGGGTAAATGAGCAGTTCTTC. The full variable domain, with the rest looked up from reference TRBV7-6 and TRBJ2-1, is GAGVSQSPRYKVTKRGQDVALRCDPISGHVSLYWYRQALGQGPEFLTYFNYEAQQDKSGLPNDRFSAERPEGSISTLTIQRTEQRDSAMYRCASSLLTSGIGRVNEQFFGPGTRLTVL.

The V and J genes are TRBV3-1 (or the pseudogene TRBV3-2) and TRBJ2-7; D is ambiguous. CDR1 and CDR2 from the germline V gene are LGHDT and YNNKEL (reference sequence). CDR3 size: 12 residues. The V end was cut by 3 bases, the J end by 7 bases, with 10 bases between. The CDR3 spells CASSQLAGEQYF. The CDR3 nucleotides are TGTGCCAGCAGCCAGTTAGCCGGTGAGCAGTACTTC.

The V and J genes are TRBV7-2 and TRBJ1-2, with D unclear. The CDR3 is 12 residues long. Germline CDR1 SGHTA, CDR2 FQGNSA. V dropped 8 bases and J dropped 1 base, with 8 bases sitting between them. The CDR3: CASSTNNYGYTF. The CDR3 region has the DNA TGTGCCAGCTCTACCAATAACTATGGCTACACCTTC.

The chain uses TRBV25-1 and TRBJ1-2, with 9 bases aligning to TRBD1. J was trimmed by 8 bases and V by 3 bases; bases with no gene match: 4. Germline V gene data show CDR1 as MGHDK and CDR2 as SYGVNS. The CDR3 runs to 13 residues. CDR3 amino acids: CASSDRTGAGYTF. The CDR3 DNA is TGTGCCAGCAGTGACAGGACAGGGGCCGGCTACACCTTC.

The chain carries TRBV6-6 and TRBJ2-1; TRBD2 matches at 8 bases. Germline-derived CDR1 and CDR2 are MNHNY and SVGAGI (reference sequence). The CDR3 has 14 residues. J gave up 13 bases and V 5 bases, and 13 bases lay outside the gene matches. The CDR3 DNA follows: TGTGCCAGCAGTCCAACCGCTGCGGGGGGTTTCCAGTTCTTC. Its translation is CASSPTAAGGFQFF.

This chain joins TRBV28 and TRBJ1-5; D unresolved. Trimming pared 1 base from V and 2 bases from J, leaving 9 bases between. CDR1 is MDHEN and CDR2 is SYDVKM in the germline V gene. This CDR3 spans 15 amino acids. CDR3 protein: CASSLLQNRNQPQHF. The DNA for the CDR3 is TGTGCCAGCAGTTTATTACAGAATCGCAATCAGCCCCAGCATTTT.

This clone has a single count. The chain has TRBV30 and TRBJ2-7; D is perhaps TRBD1 (5 bases). V was pared by 4 bases and J by 12 bases, with 19 bases between. The CDR3 is made up of 12 amino acids. CDR1 GTSNPN and CDR2 SVGIG come from the germline V gene (reference sequence). The CDR3: CAWKGPLGPRYF. Written as DNA, the CDR3 is TGTGCCTGGAAAGGCCCCCTGGGGCCACGGTACTTC.

This chain joins TRBV5-6 and TRBJ1-1; maybe TRBD1 (6 bases). V dropped 1 base and J dropped 6 bases, with 10 bases sitting between them. This CDR3 contains 13 residues. Per germline, CDR1 SGHDT and CDR2 YYEEEE. The CDR3 reads CASSLWGPAEAFF. The CDR3 DNA reads as TGTGCCAGCAGCTTGTGGGGGCCCGCTGAAGCTTTCTTT.

The chain couples TRBV7-8 to TRBJ2-5; 8 positions match TRBD2. The trim removed 1 base at V and 4 bases at J, leaving 11 bases unmatched. The CDR3 is 17 residues long. Germline CDR1 and CDR2: SGHVS and FQNEAQ. This CDR3 is CASSLVEGTRSTETQYF. DNA of the CDR3: TGTGCCAGCAGCTTAGTTGAGGGGACTAGGAGTACAGAGACCCAGTACTTC.

J is TRBJ1-4 and V is TRBV5-6, with D perhaps matching TRBD1 (5 bases). The CDR3 consists of 18 residues. Deletions cut 1 base from V and 0 bases from J, with 16 bases between. Germline V gene data show CDR1 as SGHDT and CDR2 as YYEEEE. CDR3 residues: CASSLRQGFTATNEKLFF. CDR3 nucleotides: TGTGCCAGCAGCTTGAGGCAGGGCTTTACCGCAACTAATGAAAAACTGTTTTTT.

The chain recombines TRBV19 with TRBJ1-2; D remains ambiguous. V was shortened by 4 bases and J by 4 bases, with 10 bases between the two germline ends. There are 13 residues in the CDR3. Germline-derived CDR1 and CDR2 are LNHDA and SQIVND (reference sequence). CDR3 protein: CASSTTATYGYTF. In DNA, the CDR3 is TGTGCCAGTAGTACTACAGCTACCTATGGCTACACCTTC.

The V and J genes are TRBV7-2 and TRBJ2-5; 7 nucleotides align to TRBD2. The CDR3 is 13 amino acids. Germline V gene lookup returns CDR1 SGHTA and CDR2 FQGNSA. V lost 4 bases, J lost 5 bases, and 4 bases stayed unmatched. The CDR3 spells CASSWGGLETQYF. In nucleotides, the CDR3 is TGTGCCAGCAGCTGGGGAGGGTTGGAGACCCAGTACTTC.

V gene TRBV6-2 or TRBV6-3 combines with J gene TRBJ2-5; D may be TRBD1 (5 bases). CDR1 MNHEY and CDR2 SVGEGT come from the germline V gene. V lost 2 bases, J lost 3 bases, and 7 bases lay in between. The CDR3 has 13 amino acids. The CDR3 loop reads CASSYGREETQYF. CDR3 sequence (DNA): TGTGCCAGCAGTTACGGCAGGGAAGAGACCCAGTACTTC.

The chain has TRBV15 and TRBJ2-4, with 9 bases aligning to TRBD1. The CDR3 loop spans 18 amino acids. Germline CDR1 is LNHNV and CDR2 is YYDKDF (reference sequence). J gave up 6 bases and V 2 bases, and 14 bases lay outside the gene matches. The CDR3 reads CATSRPLNTGGGRNIQYF. CDR3 in DNA: TGTGCCACCAGCAGACCGCTAAATACAGGGGGCGGGCGAAACATTCAGTACTTC.

The table lists this clone with a count of one. The same CDR3 is also encoded by other DNA sequences in this sample. The V and J genes are TRBV7-2 and TRBJ2-1; D ambiguous. CDR1 SGHTA and CDR2 FQGNSA come from the germline V gene. Trimming shortened V by 4 bases and J by 4 bases, and 8 bases separated the two germline ends. The CDR3 has 13 residues. The CDR3 DNA sequence: TGTGCCAGCAGCTCCGAGCTGTACAATGAGCAGTTCTTC. It is translated as CASSSELYNEQFF.